This paragraph reports one TCR beta chain. These data come from a study of post-analysis software for immune sequencing data. TCR beta cDNA libraries had unique molecular identifiers. TCRdb re-analysed the PCR reads in MiXCR, keeping a single row per CDR3 protein. This sample carries about 810,000 distinct CDR3 sequences, about 50% of them seen once, and the ten largest clones take approximately 4.5%. The clonotype originates from a girl aged 5-17 years with multiple sclerosis. Source material: blood.

CDR3 region: CSARQGRGNQPQHF. CDR3 DNA: TGCAGTGCTAGACAGGGGAGAGGGAATCAGCCCCAGCATTTT. The chain joins TRBV20-1 to TRBJ1-5; perhaps TRBD1 as D (6 bases). This CDR3 is 14 amino acids long. Trimming stripped 2 bases from V and 4 bases from J, with 12 bases between. Looked up from germline, CDR1 is DFQATT and CDR2 is SNEGSKA (reference sequence).